These 32 T cell receptor beta chains were all obtained from the same sample, sequenced in a study of blood T cell repertoires in COVID-19. Here immunoSEQ multiplex PCR was the method, and the copy in TCRdb shows in-frame clones only, minus some. The sample holds 430,000 or so clones, over 75% seen once. Sequenced sample: PBMCs or T cells enriched from blood (not recorded which). These receptors were taken from a woman aged 18-35 years who had been exposed to COVID-19.

This rearrangement joins TRBV6-4 to TRBJ2-2; weak D call: TRBD1 (6 bases). This CDR3 comprises 14 residues. Germline CDR1 and CDR2: MRHNA and SNTAGT. V lost 3 bases to trimming and J lost 6 bases, with 11 bases between them. CDR3 sequence: CASSDGGSSGELFF. Written as DNA, the CDR3 is TGTGCCAGCAGTGATGGGGGCAGTTCCGGGGAGCTGTTTTTT.

This chain uses TRBV7-2 with TRBJ2-2; D call uncertain. Trimming shortened V by 4 bases and J by 5 bases, and 17 bases separated the two germline ends. The V gene's germline CDR1 is SGHTA and CDR2 FQGNSA. The CDR3 totals 16 residues. CDR3 sequence (DNA): TGTGCCAGCAGCTCAACCAACTCGCGAGGAACCGGGGAGCTGTTTTTT. Protein sequence: CASSSTNSRGTGELFF. The full variable domain, with the rest looked up from reference TRBV7-2 and TRBJ2-2, is GAGVSQSPSNKVTEKGKDVELRCDPISGHTALYWYRQSLGQGLEFLIYFQGNSAPDKSGLPSDRFSAERTGGSVSTLTIQRTQQEDSAVYLCASSSTNSRGTGELFFGEGSRLTVL.

This clone occurred once. The J gene is TRBJ1-1, the V gene TRBV29-1; 9 bases are shared with TRBD1. This CDR3 contains 14 residues. Per germline, CDR1 SQVTM and CDR2 ANQGSEA. Germline trimming cut 5 bases from V and 4 bases from J; bases unmatched to any gene: 8. The CDR3 spells CSVWKIQGATEAFF. DNA of the CDR3: TGCAGCGTTTGGAAAATACAGGGGGCCACTGAAGCTTTCTTT.

J is TRBJ2-3 and V is TRBV10-2, with D possibly TRBD2 on 5 matching bases. V dropped 9 bases and J dropped 2 bases, with 12 bases sitting between them. The CDR3 runs 13 residues. Germline loops: CDR1 WSHSY, CDR2 SAAADI. CDR3 amino acids: CASAGLYTDTQYF. CDR3 DNA sequence: TGCGCCAGTGCCGGACTTTACACAGATACGCAGTATTTT.

This clone has just one count. The rearrangement uses TRBV11-2 and TRBJ2-7; 8 bases are shared with TRBD1. The germline V gene has CDR1 SGHAT and CDR2 FQNNGV. This CDR3 comprises 14 residues. The V gene end was trimmed by 5 bases and the J gene end by 2 bases; junction bases not matched to a gene: 5. The DNA of the CDR3 is TGTGCCAGCAGCCGGACAGGGAGTGCCTACGAGCAGTACTTC. It encodes CASSRTGSAYEQYF.

The chain joins TRBV6-1 to TRBJ2-1, with 10 bases that match TRBD2. CDR3 length equals 13 residues. Germline V lookup: CDR1 MNHNS, CDR2 SASEGT. V lost 3 bases and J lost 16; bases outside the gene matches: 9. The DNA for the CDR3 is TGTGCCAGCAGTGATGGAGCGGGAGGGCCTAAATTCTTC. This gives the protein CASSDGAGGPKFF.

The chain is built from TRBV5-4 and TRBJ2-2; 12 bases are a match to TRBD2. Trimming at V came to 4 bases and at J to 3 bases, leaving 4 bases not matched to a gene. Germline CDR1 reads SGHNT; CDR2 reads YYREEE (reference sequence). The CDR3 sequence is 16 residues long. CDR3 DNA: TGTGCCAGCAGCCCTGGACTAGCGGGATACACCGGGGAGCTGTTTTTT. Translation gives CASSPGLAGYTGELFF.

Written as DNA, the CDR3 is TGTGCCAGCAGCCCCCCAGGGGGAGCTAACTATGGCTACACCTTC. It specifies CASSPPGGANYGYTF. The V gene is TRBV9, the J gene TRBJ1-2; 7 bases line up with TRBD1. Germline V gives CDR1 SGDLS, CDR2 YYNGEE. The CDR3 spans 15 residues. The V segment lost 4 bases and the J segment 0 bases; nucleotides outside the gene matches: 6.

J is TRBJ1-6 and V is TRBV6-1; 10 positions match TRBD1. With 2 bases clipped from V and 9 bases from J, the junction kept 13 bases outside the gene matches. Germline values: CDR1 MNHNS, CDR2 SASEGT. The CDR3 consists of 18 residues. In DNA, the CDR3 is TGTGCCAGCAGTGAAACGATTCCGGGCGGGACAGGGGCTTCACCCCTCCACTTT. Protein product: CASSETIPGGTGASPLHF.

As regards this clone: Other DNA sequences from this sample encode an identical CDR3 as well. V and J are TRBV5-1 and TRBJ2-1, with 9 bases fitting TRBD2. The CDR3 loop spans 15 amino acids. Germline V CDR1 and CDR2: SGHRS, YFSETQ. J gave up 0 bases and V 2 bases, and 0 bases lay outside the gene matches. The CDR3 nucleotides are TGCGCCAGCAGCTTTAGCGGGAGCTCCTACAATGAGCAGTTCTTC. Amino acids: CASSFSGSSYNEQFF. Filled out from reference TRBV5-1 and TRBJ2-1, the complete variable domain reads KAGVTQTPRYLIKTRGQQVTLSCSPISGHRSVSWYQQTPGQGLQFLFEYFSETQRNKGNFPGRFSGRQFSNSRSEMNVSTLELGDSALYLCASSFSGSSYNEQFFGPGTRLTVL.

This clone was recorded only once. The chain recombines TRBV28 with TRBJ2-5; perhaps TRBD2 as D (6 bases). Trimming removed 7 bases at V and 4 bases at J, with 13 bases between. Germline assignment: CDR1 MDHEN and CDR2 SYDVKM. This CDR3 spans 13 amino acids. The CDR3 sequence is CASNGGSAETQYF. The CDR3 DNA follows: TGTGCCAGCAACGGGGGATCAGCAGAGACCCAGTACTTC.

The chain is built from TRBV15 and TRBJ1-3; 7 nucleotides match TRBD1. Germline loops: CDR1 LNHNV, CDR2 YYDKDF (reference sequence). The CDR3 is 15 amino acids. V shed 0 bases, J shed 7 bases, and the junction held 6 bases outside the gene matches. The CDR3 here is CATSRDLGTANTIYF. In DNA form, the CDR3 reads TGTGCCACCAGCAGAGATCTCGGGACAGCTAACACCATATATTTT. The whole variable domain, filled in from reference TRBV15 and TRBJ1-3, reads DAMVIQNPRYQVTQFGKPVTLSCSQTLNHNVMYWYQQKSSQAPKLLFHYYDKDFNNEADTPDNFQSRRPNTSFCFLDIRSPGLGDTAMYLCATSRDLGTANTIYFGEGSWLTVV.

This sequence joins TRBV13 and TRBJ1-2, with D possibly matching TRBD1 (6 bases). This CDR3 spans 15 amino acids. Germline V gives CDR1 PRHDT, CDR2 FYEKMQ (reference sequence). Deletions cut 7 bases from V and 1 base from J, with 16 bases between. The DNA of the CDR3 is TGTGCCAGCAACCTCGGACAGACCAGTAACTATGGCTACACCTTC. Translating it yields CASNLGQTSNYGYTF.

V and J are TRBV19 and TRBJ1-2, with 10 nucleotides matching TRBD1. The CDR3 is 16 amino acids. CDR1 is LNHDA, CDR2 SQIVND, per germline (reference sequence). V was pared by 7 bases and J by 6 bases, with 14 bases of the junction left unmatched. The CDR3 DNA sequence: TGTGCCAGTAAGCCGGGACAGGGGCGGAGGTTAGATGGCTACACCTTC. Protein sequence: CASKPGQGRRLDGYTF.

The chain carries TRBV4-1 and TRBJ2-2; TRBD2 matches at 8 bases. V lost 1 base and J lost 6; bases outside the gene matches: 10. Germline V gene data show CDR1 as MGHRA and CDR2 as YSYEKL. The CDR3 runs 17 residues. The CDR3 DNA reads TGCGCCAGCAGCCAAGCGGGAGCGGGAGAATTGGCCGGGGAGCTGTTTTTT. Encoded protein: CASSQAGAGELAGELFF.

This chain joins TRBV7-2 and TRBJ2-2; 11 bases line up with TRBD2. The CDR3 contains 16 residues. CDR1 is SGHTA, CDR2 FQGNSA, per germline. J gave up 5 bases and V 1 base, and 3 bases lay outside the gene matches. This chain's CDR3 is CASSLVGTSGTGELFF. CDR3 nucleotide sequence: TGTGCCAGCAGCTTAGTGGGGACTAGCGGTACCGGGGAGCTGTTTTTT.

The rearrangement uses TRBV12-3 or TRBV12-4 and TRBJ2-1, with D possibly being TRBD1 (5 bases). CDR3 length: 13 residues. Between the trimmed V and J ends, which lost 1 base and 6 bases, there was a span of 7 bases. CDR3 residues: CASSLEGVNEQFF. The CDR3 DNA reads as TGTGCCAGCAGTTTAGAAGGGGTCAATGAGCAGTTCTTC.

J is TRBJ1-1 and V is TRBV29-1; 9 positions match TRBD1. The CDR3 is 14 amino acids. Per germline, CDR1 SQVTM and CDR2 ANQGSEA. V dropped 5 bases and J dropped 5; count of bases not matched to a gene: 9. The CDR3 nucleotides read TGCAGCGTTTTATTTACAGGGGGCCGAACTGAAGCTTTCTTT. Amino acid sequence: CSVLFTGGRTEAFF.

The rearrangement joins TRBV18 to TRBJ1-1; 8 positions agree with TRBD1. The CDR3 length is 15 residues. V lost 3 bases and J lost 5; bases outside the gene matches: 8. Germline V gene sequence: CDR1 KGHSH, CDR2 LQKENI. The CDR3 coding sequence is TGTGCCAGCTCACCTACCGATAGGACAGGGACTGAAGCTTTCTTT. Amino acids: CASSPTDRTGTEAFF.

The V gene is TRBV10-3, the J gene TRBJ2-1, with TRBD2 matching over 15 bases. The CDR3 totals 18 residues. CDR1 and CDR2 (germline): ENHRY, SYGVKD. Losses at the gene ends were 4 bases for V and 7 bases for J; bases not matched to a gene: 11. CDR3 protein: CAISGFNPGLAGGNEQFF. DNA for the CDR3: TGTGCCATCAGTGGGTTCAATCCGGGACTAGCGGGAGGTAATGAGCAGTTCTTC.

CDR3 residues: CASRGGNYIQYF. In nucleotides, the CDR3 is TGTGCCAGCCGGGGGGGGAACTACATTCAGTACTTC. The rearrangement links TRBV7-2 to TRBJ2-4, with 8 bases fitting TRBD2. In germline, CDR1 is SGHTA, CDR2 FQGNSA. CDR3 size: 12 residues. V shed 8 bases and J 8 bases; nucleotides not matched to a gene: 5.

The rearrangement links TRBV11-2 to TRBJ2-7, with D uncertain. Trimming shortened V by 2 bases and J by 7 bases, and 18 bases separated the two germline ends. From germline, CDR1 is SGHAT and CDR2 FQNNGV. The CDR3 sequence is 15 residues long. The CDR3 protein is CASSLPDTLVGEQYF. The CDR3 DNA reads as TGTGCCAGCAGCTTACCCGACACCCTTGTTGGGGAGCAGTACTTC.

The V call is TRBV5-6, the J call TRBJ1-1; D may be TRBD1 (6 bases). CDR1 SGHDT and CDR2 YYEEEE come from the germline V gene. This CDR3 is 17 amino acids long. V shed 5 bases and J shed 1 base, with 21 bases lying between them. The CDR3 loop is CASSRTAGVLSNTEAFF. CDR3 in DNA: TGTGCCAGCAGTCGAACCGCAGGGGTCCTATCGAACACTGAAGCTTTCTTT.

V is TRBV4-3 and J is TRBJ1-2; maybe TRBD1 (6 bases). Germline CDR1 reads LGHNA; CDR2 reads YSLEER. The CDR3 contains 15 residues. V shed 1 base and J shed 3 bases, with 12 bases lying between them. CDR3 DNA: TGCGCCAGCAGCCAAGGATTCAGGGGCTACTATGGCTACACCTTC. Translated: CASSQGFRGYYGYTF.

The rearrangement joins TRBV27 to TRBJ2-3; 8 bases fit TRBD2. V was pared by 2 bases and J by 5 bases, with 9 bases of the junction left unmatched. The CDR3 runs 16 residues. The germline V gene has CDR1 MNHEY and CDR2 SMNVEV (reference sequence). The CDR3 DNA sequence: TGTGCCAGCAGTTTAGGGGTAGCGGGATCCAGAGATACGCAGTATTTT. Amino acids: CASSLGVAGSRDTQYF.

Ten or more counts support this clone. The chain links TRBV15 to TRBJ1-1; D is possibly TRBD1 (5 bases). V gave up 1 base and J gave up 11 bases, with 14 bases separating them. CDR1 is LNHNV and CDR2 is YYDKDF in the germline V gene (reference sequence). This CDR3 is 13 amino acids long. The chain's CDR3 is CATSRVPSGGAFF. The CDR3 nucleotides are TGTGCCACCAGCAGAGTTCCATCGGGGGGGGCTTTCTTT.

The chain has TRBV11-1 and TRBJ1-2, with D unclear. Germline V CDR1 and CDR2: SGHAT, FQDESV (reference sequence). The CDR3 is 12 amino acids. Trimming pared 4 bases from V and 8 bases from J, leaving 11 bases between. CDR3 in amino acids: CASSSPAGGYTF. The CDR3 bases are TGTGCCAGCAGCTCTCCGGCGGGAGGCTACACCTTC. Full variable domain (missing parts from reference TRBV11-1 and TRBJ1-2): EAEVAQSPRYKITEKSQAVAFWCDPISGHATLYWYRQILGQGPELLVQFQDESVVDDSQLPKDRFSAERLKGVDSTLKIQPAELGDSAMYLCASSSPAGGYTFGSGTRLTVV.

The chain links TRBV3-1 (or the pseudogene TRBV3-2) to TRBJ1-1; the D is unclear. CDR1 is LGHDT, CDR2 YNNKEL, per germline (reference sequence). This CDR3 comprises 14 residues. Trimming removed 1 base at V and 4 bases at J, with 10 bases between. The CDR3 DNA sequence: TGTGCCAGCAGCCAAGGGGCGGGAATCACTGAAGCTTTCTTT. This translates into CASSQGAGITEAFF.

This clone was detected only a few times. This chain connects TRBV11-2 to TRBJ1-1, with TRBD1 matching over 9 bases. Germline trimming cut 5 bases from V and 4 bases from J; bases unmatched to any gene: 11. Germline assignment: CDR1 SGHAT and CDR2 FQNNGV. This CDR3 is 16 amino acids long. CDR3 bases: TGTGCCAGCAGCCTTACAGGGGGCGCCCTTCTCACTGAAGCTTTCTTT. This sequence encodes CASSLTGGALLTEAFF.

This clone was observed once. This rearrangement joins TRBV27 to TRBJ1-2; TRBD1 agrees at 7 bases. This CDR3 comprises 13 residues. Unmatched junction bases numbered 5, after V lost 6 bases and J lost 4 bases. Germline CDR1 and CDR2: MNHEY and SMNVEV (reference sequence). This CDR3 is CASRPGQSYGYTF. In DNA, the CDR3 is TGTGCCAGCAGACCGGGACAGTCCTATGGCTACACCTTC.

This chain links TRBV19 with TRBJ1-4, with D tentatively TRBD1 (5 bases). Trimming cost V 6 bases and J 0 bases, with 17 bases left between them. The CDR3 length is 17 residues. Germline-derived CDR1 and CDR2 are LNHDA and SQIVND (reference sequence). DNA for the CDR3: TGTGCCAGTAGAGGGGCTCTACGGACACCAACTAATGAAAAACTGTTTTTT. It specifies CASRGALRTPTNEKLFF.

This rearrangement joins TRBV28 to TRBJ1-2, with TRBD1 matching 8 bases. The CDR3 has 15 amino acids. V shed 6 bases, J shed 4 bases, and the junction held 10 bases outside the gene matches. Germline V lookup: CDR1 MDHEN, CDR2 SYDVKM. This CDR3 reads CASRVQGAVGYGYTF. CDR3 DNA: TGTGCCAGCAGAGTTCAGGGGGCGGTAGGCTATGGCTACACCTTC.